One sample yielded the 27 T cell receptor beta chains listed below, sequenced in a study of control samples from healthy donors and cancer patients. This table comes from immunoSEQ multiplex PCR, and its TCRdb copy is limited to in-frame clones, with some not included. This repertoire shows about 150,000 clones, roughly 94% found once; its top ten account for about 5%. Sequencing input: blood. Receptors were obtained from a man between 35 and 55 years old in good health.

V gene TRBV7-2 combines with J gene TRBJ1-1, with TRBD1 matching 7 bases. Germline V gene lookup returns CDR1 SGHTA and CDR2 FQGNSA. This CDR3 has 13 residues. After removal of 7 bases from V and 4 bases from J, the junction contained 6 bases not matched to a gene. As DNA, the CDR3 is TGTGCCAGCATAGGTCAGGGGGGCACTGAAGCTTTCTTT. Protein product: CASIGQGGTEAFF.

V usage is TRBV9 and J usage is TRBJ2-2; D is ambiguous. This CDR3 is 12 amino acids long. In germline, CDR1 is SGDLS, CDR2 YYNGEE. Trimming stripped 3 bases from V and 3 bases from J, with 3 bases between. The CDR3 DNA follows: TGTGCCAGCAGCGCGTACACCGGGGAGCTGTTTTTT. Protein sequence: CASSAYTGELFF.

The J gene is TRBJ1-5, the V gene TRBV6-4, with D perhaps matching TRBD1 (5 bases). Germline CDR1 is MRHNA and CDR2 is SNTAGT. The CDR3 is made up of 13 amino acids. V was cut by 4 bases and J by 8 bases, with 12 bases left in between. CDR3: CASSGDRGEPQHF. The CDR3 DNA reads TGTGCCAGCAGTGGGGATCGGGGGGAGCCCCAGCATTTT.

The chain carries TRBV5-6 and TRBJ1-6, with TRBD1 as a possible D gene (6 bases). The germline V gene has CDR1 SGHDT and CDR2 YYEEEE. V dropped 3 bases and J dropped 10 bases, with 17 bases sitting between them. This CDR3 spans 15 amino acids. The CDR3 DNA follows: TGTGCCAGCAGCTGCGGGGGGGGGCAGAGGTCACCCCTCCACTTT. Amino acid sequence: CASSCGGGQRSPLHF.

V and J are TRBV6-5 and TRBJ1-5, with unresolved D. V was cut by 6 bases and J by 0 bases, with 6 bases left in between. The V gene's germline CDR1 is MNHEY and CDR2 SVGAGI. This CDR3 contains 13 residues. CDR3 sequence: CASRPASNQPQHF. CDR3 nucleotide sequence: TGTGCCAGCAGACCCGCTAGCAATCAGCCCCAGCATTTT.

J is TRBJ1-6 and V is TRBV6-5; a possible D gene is TRBD1 (6 bases). Germline V CDR1 and CDR2: MNHEY, SVGAGI. The CDR3 runs to 13 residues. Trimming cost V 8 bases and J 6 bases, with 11 bases left between them. The CDR3 DNA reads TGTGCCAGCGTCGGACAGACTAATTCACCCCTCCACTTT. Translated: CASVGQTNSPLHF.

The rearrangement uses TRBV30 and TRBJ1-5; weak D call: TRBD1 (5 bases). Trimming shortened V by 2 bases and J by 4 bases, and 9 bases separated the two germline ends. This CDR3 region has 13 residues. Germline assignment: CDR1 GTSNPN and CDR2 SVGIG (reference sequence). The DNA of the CDR3 is TGTGCCTGGAGTCAGGGTCCGAATCAGCCCCAGCATTTT. It specifies CAWSQGPNQPQHF. Supplemented by reference TRBV30 and TRBJ1-5, the full variable domain reads SQTIHQWPATLVQPVGSPLSLECTVEGTSNPNLYWYRQAAGRGLQLLFYSVGIGQISSEVPQNLSASRPQDRQFILSSKKLLLSDSGFYLCAWSQGPNQPQHFGDGTRLSIL.

This sequence joins TRBV2 and TRBJ1-1; 8 bases align to TRBD1. Trimming cost V 0 bases and J 5 bases; bases outside gene matches: 14. Looked up from germline, CDR1 is SNHLY and CDR2 is FYNNEI. This CDR3 contains 18 residues. The CDR3 spells CASSEAGSGQGAKTEAFF. The CDR3, as DNA: TGTGCCAGCAGTGAAGCTGGATCGGGGCAGGGGGCAAAAACTGAAGCTTTCTTT.

The V call is TRBV6-5, the J call TRBJ2-7, with D unclear. The CDR3 spans 13 residues. V lost 2 bases and J lost 2, with 7 bases in between. Germline V gene data show CDR1 as MNHEY and CDR2 as SVGAGI. CDR3 nucleotide sequence: TGTGCCAGCAGTTACGGCGACACCTACGAGCAGTACTTC. Protein product: CASSYGDTYEQYF.

This chain links TRBV7-2 with TRBJ1-5, with a tentative D call TRBD1 (5 bases). This CDR3 has 16 amino acids. Trimming stripped 0 bases from V and 0 bases from J, with 9 bases between. Germline values: CDR1 SGHTA, CDR2 FQGNSA. Here the CDR3 reads CASSLAGTASNQPQHF. In nucleotides, the CDR3 is TGTGCCAGCAGCTTAGCGGGGACGGCTAGCAATCAGCCCCAGCATTTT.

The chain uses TRBV7-8 and TRBJ2-6; TRBD1 or TRBD2 may be the D gene (5 bases each). Germline CDR1 and CDR2: SGHVS and FQNEAQ. Trimming took off 5 bases at V and 4 bases at J, with 18 bases between the two ends. There are 17 residues in the CDR3. DNA of the CDR3: TGTGCCAGCAGCAATGGGCTGGGGGTAACCGGGGCCAACGTCCTGACTTTC. Its translation is CASSNGLGVTGANVLTF. The entire variable domain, with the rest obtained from reference TRBV7-8 and TRBJ2-6, is as follows: GAGVSQSPRYKVAKRGQDVALRCDPISGHVSLFWYQQALGQGPEFLTYFQNEAQLDKSGLPSDRFFAERPEGSVSTLKIQRTQQEDSAVYLCASSNGLGVTGANVLTFGAGSRLTVL.

The chain carries TRBV5-1 and TRBJ2-7; 10 bases are a match to TRBD2. The germline V gene has CDR1 SGHRS and CDR2 YFSETQ. The V gene end was trimmed by 1 base and the J gene end by 4 bases; junction bases not matched to a gene: 5. The CDR3 loop spans 15 amino acids. The CDR3 loop reads CASSLLTSGDYEQYF. CDR3 DNA sequence: TGCGCCAGCAGCTTGCTAACTAGCGGGGATTACGAGCAGTACTTC.

The rearrangement joins TRBV28 to TRBJ1-1; no reliable D call. Germline loops: CDR1 MDHEN, CDR2 SYDVKM. The CDR3 runs 15 residues. V was shortened by 2 bases and J by 1 base, with 11 bases between the two germline ends. CDR3 DNA sequence: TGTGCCAGCAGTTTACCAAGTAGTGGGAACACTGAAGCTTTCTTT. Protein sequence: CASSLPSSGNTEAFF.

The V and J genes are TRBV6-5 and TRBJ2-2, with TRBD1 matching 7 bases. Trimming removed 6 bases from V and 1 base from J; junction bases left unmatched: 2. CDR1 and CDR2 from the germline V gene are MNHEY and SVGAGI. The CDR3 contains 14 residues. The CDR3 nucleotides are TGTGCCAGCAGACGGACAGGGAACACCGGGGAGCTGTTTTTT. Its translation is CASRRTGNTGELFF.

V and J are TRBV9 and TRBJ1-1, with TRBD1 as a possible D gene (6 bases). CDR1 is SGDLS and CDR2 is YYNGEE in the germline V gene. This CDR3 spans 15 amino acids. V lost 3 bases to trimming and J lost 1 base, with 13 bases between them. CDR3 sequence: CASSGAQGSNTEAFF. CDR3 nucleotides: TGTGCCAGCAGCGGAGCACAGGGCTCGAACACTGAAGCTTTCTTT.

The chain couples TRBV6-1 to TRBJ2-7; D possibly uses TRBD1 or TRBD2 (6 bases each). Germline V gene sequence: CDR1 MNHNS, CDR2 SASEGT. This CDR3 contains 15 residues. V lost 1 base and J 2 bases, leaving 12 bases between the germline ends. CDR3 protein: CASSEGGAGTYEQYF. CDR3 coding DNA: TGTGCCAGCAGTGAAGGGGGGGCAGGTACCTACGAGCAGTACTTC.

The chain uses TRBV29-1 and TRBJ1-5; D is uncertain. This CDR3 contains 13 residues. V gave up 6 bases and J gave up 1 base, with 10 bases separating them. Germline CDR1 and CDR2: SQVTM and ANQGSEA. The CDR3 loop reads CSVSDASNQPQHF. CDR3 coding DNA: TGCAGCGTCTCAGACGCGAGCAATCAGCCCCAGCATTTT. The whole variable domain, filled in from reference TRBV29-1 and TRBJ1-5, reads SAVISQKPSRDICQRGTSLTIQCQVDSQVTMMFWYRQQPGQSLTLIATANQGSEATYESGFVIDKFPISRPNLTFSTLTVSNMSPEDSSIYLCSVSDASNQPQHFGDGTRLSIL.

In DNA form, the CDR3 reads TGTGCCAGCAGTTACTCGCAGAACTATGGCTACACCTTC. It yields the protein CASSYSQNYGYTF. The V call is TRBV6-5, the J call TRBJ1-2; D remains unclear. The germline gives CDR1 MNHEY, CDR2 SVGAGI. V lost 0 bases and J 2 bases, leaving 4 bases between the germline ends. CDR3 size: 13 residues.

The CDR3 nucleotides read TGTGCCTGGAGTAGTAAGGGGGCCCTAGCCAAAAACATTCAGTACTTC. Residues: CAWSSKGALAKNIQYF. The chain recombines TRBV30 with TRBJ2-4, with TRBD1 matching over 7 bases. CDR3 size: 16 residues. V shed 2 bases and J 0 bases; nucleotides not matched to a gene: 7. CDR1 is GTSNPN, CDR2 SVGIG, per germline (reference sequence).

The CDR3 region is CASTLSYSSNYGYTF. As DNA, the CDR3 is TGTGCCAGCACCCTAAGCTACAGTTCGAACTATGGCTACACCTTC. This chain uses TRBV6-5 with TRBJ1-2; D uncertain. The CDR3 loop spans 15 amino acids. V dropped 7 bases and J dropped 2 bases, with 17 bases sitting between them. Germline assignment: CDR1 MNHEY and CDR2 SVGAGI.

The V call is TRBV11-2, the J call TRBJ1-1; D is ambiguous. With 4 bases removed from V and 11 bases from J, the gap between germline ends came to 14 bases. Germline loops: CDR1 SGHAT, CDR2 FQNNGV. The CDR3 consists of 12 residues. In nucleotides, the CDR3 is TGTGCCAGCAGCTATTCCGGGTCAAGGGCTTTCTTT. Its translation is CASSYSGSRAFF.

This chain joins TRBV6-1 and TRBJ1-2; perhaps TRBD1 as D (6 bases). Germline V gives CDR1 MNHNS, CDR2 SASEGT. Trimming removed 4 bases at V and 3 bases at J, with 15 bases between. This CDR3 region has 15 residues. The chain's CDR3 is CASSGAPTGYYGYTF. The DNA of the CDR3 is TGTGCCAGCAGTGGAGCACCGACAGGTTACTATGGCTACACCTTC.

The V and J genes are TRBV7-2 and TRBJ1-5; D gene uncertain. V was pared by 0 bases and J by 1 base, with 4 bases between. The CDR3 sequence is 14 residues long. From germline, CDR1 is SGHTA and CDR2 FQGNSA. CDR3 in amino acids: CASSLAPSNQPQHF. The CDR3 DNA follows: TGTGCCAGCAGCTTAGCACCCAGCAATCAGCCCCAGCATTTT.

The chain joins TRBV9 to TRBJ2-3; 12 positions agree with TRBD2. V dropped 2 bases and J dropped 5; count of bases not matched to a gene: 6. This CDR3 region has 16 residues. Germline assignment: CDR1 SGDLS and CDR2 YYNGEE. In DNA form, the CDR3 reads TGTGCCAGCAGCGTGGACCTAGCGGGGGGGCGAGATACGCAGTATTTT. Amino acids: CASSVDLAGGRDTQYF.

The genes are TRBV6-5 and TRBJ2-3, with D perhaps being TRBD1 or TRBD2 (5 bases each). CDR1 is MNHEY, CDR2 SVGAGI, per germline. V shed 2 bases and J shed 7 bases, with 10 bases lying between them. The CDR3 length is 13 residues. CDR3 in amino acids: CASSYGAGYTQYF. The CDR3 DNA reads as TGTGCCAGCAGTTACGGGGCGGGTTATACGCAGTATTTT.

This clone has only one observation. V is TRBV7-8 and J is TRBJ1-4; the match to TRBD1 covers 9 bases. This CDR3 contains 17 residues. Germline CDR1 reads SGHVS; CDR2 reads FQNEAQ. V trimming: 4 bases; J trimming: 7 bases; junction bases outside the gene matches: 13. CDR3 sequence reads: CASSYGLQGAVGEKLFF. Written as DNA, the CDR3 is TGTGCCAGCAGCTACGGCCTACAGGGGGCGGTTGGTGAAAAACTGTTTTTT.

The chain joins TRBV4-1 to TRBJ1-5, with D possibly matching TRBD1 (5 bases). Germline V CDR1 and CDR2: MGHRA, YSYEKL. Between the trimmed V and J ends, which lost 4 bases and 7 bases, there was a span of 20 bases. The CDR3 has 16 amino acids. CDR3 bases: TGCGCCAGCAGCCTTCATCCAGCGGGGGACGGGCAGCCCCAGCATTTT. Translated: CASSLHPAGDGQPQHF.